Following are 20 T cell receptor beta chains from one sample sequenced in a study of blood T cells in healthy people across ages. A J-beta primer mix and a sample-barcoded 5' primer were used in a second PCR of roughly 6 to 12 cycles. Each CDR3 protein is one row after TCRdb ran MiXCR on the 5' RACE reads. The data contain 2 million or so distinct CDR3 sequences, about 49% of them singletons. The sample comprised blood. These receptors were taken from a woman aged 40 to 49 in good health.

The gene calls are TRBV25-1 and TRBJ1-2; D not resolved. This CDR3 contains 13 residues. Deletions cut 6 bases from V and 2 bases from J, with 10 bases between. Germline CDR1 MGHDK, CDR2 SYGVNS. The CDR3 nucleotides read TGTGCCAGCAGCGCCTATACCAACTATGGCTACACCTTC. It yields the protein CASSAYTNYGYTF.

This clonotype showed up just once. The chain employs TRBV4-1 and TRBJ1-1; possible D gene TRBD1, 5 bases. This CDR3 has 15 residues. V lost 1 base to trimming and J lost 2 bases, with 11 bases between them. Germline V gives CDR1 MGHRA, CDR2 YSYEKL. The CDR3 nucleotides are TGCGCCAGCAGCCAAGCAGACCGGGACAACACTGAAGCTTTCTTT. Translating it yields CASSQADRDNTEAFF.

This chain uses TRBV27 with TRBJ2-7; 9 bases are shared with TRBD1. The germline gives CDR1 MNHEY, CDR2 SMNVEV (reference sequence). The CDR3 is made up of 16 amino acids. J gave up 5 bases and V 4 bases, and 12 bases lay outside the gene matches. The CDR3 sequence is CASSSTPGQGAHEQYF. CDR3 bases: TGTGCCAGCAGTTCCACACCGGGACAGGGTGCGCACGAGCAGTACTTC.

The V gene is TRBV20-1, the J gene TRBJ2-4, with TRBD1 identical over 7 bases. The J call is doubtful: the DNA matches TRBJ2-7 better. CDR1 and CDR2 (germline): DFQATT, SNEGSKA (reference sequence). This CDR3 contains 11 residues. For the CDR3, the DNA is TGCAGTGCCCCGACAGGGAACGAGCAGTACTTC. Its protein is CSAPTGNEQYF.

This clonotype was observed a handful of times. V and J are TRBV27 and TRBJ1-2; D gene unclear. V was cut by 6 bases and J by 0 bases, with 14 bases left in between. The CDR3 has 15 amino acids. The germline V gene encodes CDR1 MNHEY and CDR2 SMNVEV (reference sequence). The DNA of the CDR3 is TGTGCCAGCAGCCGAGCCGCGAGGCCTAACTATGGCTACACCTTC. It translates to CASSRAARPNYGYTF.

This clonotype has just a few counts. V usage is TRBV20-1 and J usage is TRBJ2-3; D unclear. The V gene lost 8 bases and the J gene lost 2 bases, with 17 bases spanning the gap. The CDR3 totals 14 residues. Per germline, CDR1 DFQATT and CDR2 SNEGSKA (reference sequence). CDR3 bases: TGCAGTCTCTTTCACGAAGGGTCCACAGATACGCAGTATTTT. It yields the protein CSLFHEGSTDTQYF.

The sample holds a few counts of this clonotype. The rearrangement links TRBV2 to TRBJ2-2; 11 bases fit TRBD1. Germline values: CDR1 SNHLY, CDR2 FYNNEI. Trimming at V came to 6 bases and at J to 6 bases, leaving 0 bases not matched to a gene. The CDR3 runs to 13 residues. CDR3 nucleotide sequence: TGTGCCAGCAGGGGACAGGGGGCCGGGGAGCTGTTTTTT. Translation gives CASRGQGAGELFF. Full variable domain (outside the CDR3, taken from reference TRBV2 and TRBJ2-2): EPEVTQTPSHQVTQMGQEVILRCVPISNHLYFYWYRQILGQKVEFLVSFYNNEISEKSEIFDDQFSVERPDGSNFTLKIRSTKLEDSAMYFCASRGQGAGELFFGEGSRLTVL.

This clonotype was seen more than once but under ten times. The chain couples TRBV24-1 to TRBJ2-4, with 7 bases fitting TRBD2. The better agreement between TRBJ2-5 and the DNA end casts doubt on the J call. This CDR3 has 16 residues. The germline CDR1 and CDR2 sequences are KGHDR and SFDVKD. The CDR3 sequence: CATSDLLGGGLETQYF. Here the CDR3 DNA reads TGTGCCACCAGTGATTTGCTCGGCGGGGGTTTAGAGACCCAGTACTTC.

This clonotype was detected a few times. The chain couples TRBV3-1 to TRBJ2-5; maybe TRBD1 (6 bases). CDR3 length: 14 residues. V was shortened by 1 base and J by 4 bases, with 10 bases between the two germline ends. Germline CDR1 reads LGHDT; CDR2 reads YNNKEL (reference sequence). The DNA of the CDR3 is TGTGCCAGCAGCCAAGTAGGCAGGGGAGAGACCCAGTACTTC. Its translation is CASSQVGRGETQYF.

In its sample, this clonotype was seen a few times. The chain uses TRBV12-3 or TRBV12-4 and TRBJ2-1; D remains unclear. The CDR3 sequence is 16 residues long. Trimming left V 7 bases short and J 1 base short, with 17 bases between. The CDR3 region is CASNREAGKSYNEQFF. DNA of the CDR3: TGTGCCAGCAACCGAGAGGCCGGAAAGTCCTACAATGAGCAGTTCTTC.

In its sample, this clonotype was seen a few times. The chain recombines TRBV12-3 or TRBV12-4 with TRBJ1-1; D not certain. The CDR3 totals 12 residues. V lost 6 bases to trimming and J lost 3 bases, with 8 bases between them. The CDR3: CASRLRDTEAFF. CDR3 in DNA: TGTGCCAGCAGGTTAAGGGACACTGAAGCTTTCTTT.

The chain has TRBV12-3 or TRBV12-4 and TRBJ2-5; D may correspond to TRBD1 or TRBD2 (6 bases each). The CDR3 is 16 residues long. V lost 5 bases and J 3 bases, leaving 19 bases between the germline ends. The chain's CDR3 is CASSPPRGGYKETQYF. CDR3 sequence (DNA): TGTGCCAGCAGTCCTCCCAGAGGGGGGTACAAAGAGACCCAGTACTTC.

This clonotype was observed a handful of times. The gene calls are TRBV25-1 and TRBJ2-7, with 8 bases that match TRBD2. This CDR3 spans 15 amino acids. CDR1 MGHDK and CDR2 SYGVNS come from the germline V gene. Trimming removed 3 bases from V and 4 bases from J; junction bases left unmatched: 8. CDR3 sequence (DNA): TGTGCCAGCAGTGACCCTCAAGCGGGGGAGTACGAGCAGTACTTC. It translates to CASSDPQAGEYEQYF.

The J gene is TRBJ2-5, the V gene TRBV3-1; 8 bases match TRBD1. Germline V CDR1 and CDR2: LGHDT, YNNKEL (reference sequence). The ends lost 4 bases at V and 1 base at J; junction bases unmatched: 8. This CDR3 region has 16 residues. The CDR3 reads CASSLRGLGSQETQYF. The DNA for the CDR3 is TGTGCCAGCAGCCTCAGGGGGCTCGGTTCCCAAGAGACCCAGTACTTC.

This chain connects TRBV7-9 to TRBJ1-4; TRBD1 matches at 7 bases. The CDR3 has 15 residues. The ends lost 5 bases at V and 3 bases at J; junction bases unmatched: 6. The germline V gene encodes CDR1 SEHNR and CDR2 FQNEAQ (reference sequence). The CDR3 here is CASSAGTASNEKLFF. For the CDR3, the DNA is TGTGCCAGCAGCGCCGGGACAGCTTCTAATGAAAAACTGTTTTTT.

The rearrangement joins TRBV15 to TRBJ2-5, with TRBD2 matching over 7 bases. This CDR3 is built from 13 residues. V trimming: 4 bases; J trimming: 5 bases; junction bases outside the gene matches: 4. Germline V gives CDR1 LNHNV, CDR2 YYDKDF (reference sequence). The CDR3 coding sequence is TGTGCCACCAGCACAACTAGCGTGGAGACCCAGTACTTC. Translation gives CATSTTSVETQYF.

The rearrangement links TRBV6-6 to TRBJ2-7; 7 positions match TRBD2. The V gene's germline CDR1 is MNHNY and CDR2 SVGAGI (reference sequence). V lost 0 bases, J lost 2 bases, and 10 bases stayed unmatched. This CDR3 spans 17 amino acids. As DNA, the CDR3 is TGTGCCAGCAGTTACTCGAAGGGGCCTAGCGGTCCCTACGAGCAGTACTTC. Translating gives CASSYSKGPSGPYEQYF.

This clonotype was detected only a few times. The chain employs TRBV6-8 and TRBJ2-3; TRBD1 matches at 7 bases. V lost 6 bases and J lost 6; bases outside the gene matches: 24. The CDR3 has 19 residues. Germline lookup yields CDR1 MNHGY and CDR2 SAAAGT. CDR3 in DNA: TGTGCCAGCAGAACAAAGGGGGCCCGATCACAGCCCCGATTTGATACGCAGTATTTT. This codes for CASRTKGARSQPRFDTQYF.

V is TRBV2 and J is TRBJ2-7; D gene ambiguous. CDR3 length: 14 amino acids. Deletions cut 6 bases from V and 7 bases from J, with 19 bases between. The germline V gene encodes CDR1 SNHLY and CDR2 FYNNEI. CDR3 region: CASRRSGPMREQYF. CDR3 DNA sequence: TGTGCCAGCAGAAGGAGTGGACCGATGCGGGAGCAGTACTTC.

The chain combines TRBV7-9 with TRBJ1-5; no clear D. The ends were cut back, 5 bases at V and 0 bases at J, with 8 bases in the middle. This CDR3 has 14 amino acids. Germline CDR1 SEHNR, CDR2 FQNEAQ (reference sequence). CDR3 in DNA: TGTGCCAGCAGCGCGGATTATAGCAATCAGCCCCAGCATTTT. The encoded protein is CASSADYSNQPQHF.